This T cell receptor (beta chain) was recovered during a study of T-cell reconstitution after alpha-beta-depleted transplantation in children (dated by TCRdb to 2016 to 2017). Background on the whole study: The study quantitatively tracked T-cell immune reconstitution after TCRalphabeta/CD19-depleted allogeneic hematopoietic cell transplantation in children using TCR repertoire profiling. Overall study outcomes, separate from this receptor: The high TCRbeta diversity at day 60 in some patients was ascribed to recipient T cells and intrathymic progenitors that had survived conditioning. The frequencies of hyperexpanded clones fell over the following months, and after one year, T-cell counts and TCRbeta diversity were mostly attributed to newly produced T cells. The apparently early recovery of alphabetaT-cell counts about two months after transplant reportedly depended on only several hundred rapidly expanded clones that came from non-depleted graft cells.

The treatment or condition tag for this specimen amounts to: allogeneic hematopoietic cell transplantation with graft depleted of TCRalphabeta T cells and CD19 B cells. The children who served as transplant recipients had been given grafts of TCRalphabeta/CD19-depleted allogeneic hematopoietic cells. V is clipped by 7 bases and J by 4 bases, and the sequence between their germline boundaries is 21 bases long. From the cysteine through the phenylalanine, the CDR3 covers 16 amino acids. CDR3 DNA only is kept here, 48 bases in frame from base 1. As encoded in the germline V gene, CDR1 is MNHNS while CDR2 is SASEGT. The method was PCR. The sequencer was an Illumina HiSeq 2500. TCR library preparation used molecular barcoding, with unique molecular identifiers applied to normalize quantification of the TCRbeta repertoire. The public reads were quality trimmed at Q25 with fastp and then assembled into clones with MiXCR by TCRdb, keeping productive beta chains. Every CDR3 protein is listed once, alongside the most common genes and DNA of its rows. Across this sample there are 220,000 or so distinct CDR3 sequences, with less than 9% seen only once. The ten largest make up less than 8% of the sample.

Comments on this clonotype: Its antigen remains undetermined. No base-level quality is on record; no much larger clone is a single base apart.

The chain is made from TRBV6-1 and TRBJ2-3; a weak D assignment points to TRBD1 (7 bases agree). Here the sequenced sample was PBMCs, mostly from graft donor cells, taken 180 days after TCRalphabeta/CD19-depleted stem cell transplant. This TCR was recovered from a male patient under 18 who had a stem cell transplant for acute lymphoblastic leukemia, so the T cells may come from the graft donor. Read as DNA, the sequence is TGTGCCAGCATGGGGGGTATTAGGGACAGCTCAGATACGCAGTATTTT. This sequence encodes CASMGGIRDSSDTQYF.